This TCR beta chain came from a study of T-cell memory formation after mild COVID-19. Study-level points and caveats: A subset of responding clones appeared in pre-infection memory, suggesting cross-reactive memory joined. CD4/CD8 balance held among clones contracting day 15 to 85, and later expanders leaned CD4+.

To note about this clonotype: Its antigen is not identified.

The germline V gene encodes CDR1 SGHVS and CDR2 FQNEAQ. Losses at the gene ends were 4 bases for V and 1 base for J; bases not matched to a gene: 16. CDR3 length: 19 residues. TCRdb re-called the 5' RACE reads with MiXCR, one entry per CDR3 protein. The table lists 400,000 to 500,000 distinct CDR3 sequences, 20% of them singletons. The receptor was derived from an adult woman who had mild COVID-19 (a few samples of this study predate the infection). Cell type and time point are not known. The sequenced sample consisted of PBMCs or a T cell subset sorted from them (not recorded which). The J gene is TRBJ2-3, the V gene TRBV7-8, with 8 bases aligning to TRBD2. CDR3 in DNA: TGTGCCAGCAGCTCCCCCTTTGGTAGCGGGAACGTCGGCACAGATACGCAGTATTTT. The encoded protein is CASSSPFGSGNVGTDTQYF.